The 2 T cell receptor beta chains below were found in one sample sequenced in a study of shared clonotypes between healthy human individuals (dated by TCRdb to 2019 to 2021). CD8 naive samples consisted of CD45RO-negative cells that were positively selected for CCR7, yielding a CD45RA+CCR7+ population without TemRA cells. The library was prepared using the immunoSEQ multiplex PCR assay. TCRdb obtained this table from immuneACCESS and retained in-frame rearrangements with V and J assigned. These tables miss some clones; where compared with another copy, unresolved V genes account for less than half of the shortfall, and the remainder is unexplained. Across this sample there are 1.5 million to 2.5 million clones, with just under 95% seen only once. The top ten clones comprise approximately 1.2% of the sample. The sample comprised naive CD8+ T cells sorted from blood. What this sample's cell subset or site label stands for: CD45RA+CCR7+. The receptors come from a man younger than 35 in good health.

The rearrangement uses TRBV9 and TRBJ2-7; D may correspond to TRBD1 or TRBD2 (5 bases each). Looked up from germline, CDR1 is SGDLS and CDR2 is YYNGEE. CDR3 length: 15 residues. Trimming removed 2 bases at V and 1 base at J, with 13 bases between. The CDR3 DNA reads TGTGCCAGCAGCGTGGGGGAGTCGGCGTCCTACGAGCAGTACTTC. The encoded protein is CASSVGESASYEQYF.

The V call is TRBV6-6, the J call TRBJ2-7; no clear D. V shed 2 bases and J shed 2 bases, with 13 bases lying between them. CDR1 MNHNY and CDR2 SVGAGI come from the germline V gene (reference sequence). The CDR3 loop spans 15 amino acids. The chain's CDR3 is CASSYGNLGTYEQYF. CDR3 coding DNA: TGTGCCAGCAGTTACGGGAATTTGGGCACCTACGAGCAGTACTTC.